The clone carrying this TCR beta chain was seen a handful of times. Its cognate antigen is unknown. This sample was taken from a study of CD8 T cells in ankylosing spondylitis. Overall study results and limits: Characteristic, it appeared, of ankylosing spondylitis blood was a TCR beta motif of 7 or 8 highly homologous variants. Significantly higher representation of disease-linked clones was reported for matched ankylosing spondylitis synovial fluid. Those disease-linked clones were CD8+; they were also relatively rare in peripheral blood. Some of the motif variants had earlier been found in reactive arthritis patients' fluid and blood.

This CDR3 is 12 amino acids long. Trimming removed 4 bases at V and 14 bases at J, with 15 bases between. Quantitative molecular-barcoded 5'-RACE generated the TCR beta libraries. In TCRdb, the 5' RACE reads were re-called with MiXCR into one record per CDR3 protein. The sample carries about 420,000 distinct CDR3 sequences, more than 20% recorded once. The sequenced material came from blood, either unsorted or a sorted T cell fraction (not recorded which). This sequence originates from a male donor with ankylosing spondylitis. The V call is TRBV12-3 or TRBV12-4, the J call TRBJ2-1; perhaps TRBD2 as D (6 bases). CDR3 nucleotides: TGTGCCAGCAGTTCCCTCGGGACTGGGAAGTTCTTC. Protein sequence: CASSSLGTGKFF.